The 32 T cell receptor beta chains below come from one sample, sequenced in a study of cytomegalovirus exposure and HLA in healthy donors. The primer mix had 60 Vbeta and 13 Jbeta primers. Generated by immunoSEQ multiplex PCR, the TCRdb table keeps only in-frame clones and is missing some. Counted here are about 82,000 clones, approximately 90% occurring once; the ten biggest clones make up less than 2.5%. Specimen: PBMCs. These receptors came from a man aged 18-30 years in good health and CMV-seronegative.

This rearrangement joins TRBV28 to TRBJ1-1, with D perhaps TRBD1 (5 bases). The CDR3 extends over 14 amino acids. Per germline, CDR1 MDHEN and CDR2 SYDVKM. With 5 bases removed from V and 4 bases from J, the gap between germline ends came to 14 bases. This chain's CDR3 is CASSPAGRGTEAFF. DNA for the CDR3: TGTGCCAGCAGTCCCGCAGGGAGGGGCACTGAAGCTTTCTTT.

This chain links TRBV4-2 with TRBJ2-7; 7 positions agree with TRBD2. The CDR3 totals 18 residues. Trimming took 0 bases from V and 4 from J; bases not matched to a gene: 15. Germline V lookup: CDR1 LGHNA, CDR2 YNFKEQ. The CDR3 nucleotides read TGTGCCAGCAGCCAAGAATCCAGCGAGCGGGAAATCGTTTACGAGCAGTACTTC. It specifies CASSQESSEREIVYEQYF.

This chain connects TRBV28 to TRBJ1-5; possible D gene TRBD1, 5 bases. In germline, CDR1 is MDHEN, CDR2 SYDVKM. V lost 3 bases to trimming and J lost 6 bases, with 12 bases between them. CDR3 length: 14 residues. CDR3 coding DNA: TGTGCCAGCAGTTTTTTTCAGGGAAGTCAGCCCCAGCATTTT. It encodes CASSFFQGSQPQHF.

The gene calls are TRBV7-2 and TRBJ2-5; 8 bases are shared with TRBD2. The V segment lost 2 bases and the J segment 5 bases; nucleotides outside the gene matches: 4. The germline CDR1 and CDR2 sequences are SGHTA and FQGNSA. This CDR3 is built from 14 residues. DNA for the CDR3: TGTGCCAGCAGCTTAAGCGGGAGTGGGGAGACCCAGTACTTC. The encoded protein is CASSLSGSGETQYF.

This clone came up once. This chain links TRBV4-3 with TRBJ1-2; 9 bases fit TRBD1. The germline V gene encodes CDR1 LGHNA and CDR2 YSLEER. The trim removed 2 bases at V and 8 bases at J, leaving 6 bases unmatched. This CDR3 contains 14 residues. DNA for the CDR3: TGCGCCAGCAGCCAAAGGGGACAGGGAGGCGGCTACACCTTC. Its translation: CASSQRGQGGGYTF.

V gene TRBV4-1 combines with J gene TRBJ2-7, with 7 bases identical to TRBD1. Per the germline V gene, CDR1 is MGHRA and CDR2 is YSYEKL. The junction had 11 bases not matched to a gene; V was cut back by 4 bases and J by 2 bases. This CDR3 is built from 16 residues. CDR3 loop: CASSPKDRPSTYEQYF. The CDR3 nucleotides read TGCGCCAGCAGCCCCAAGGACAGGCCGTCAACCTACGAGCAGTACTTC.

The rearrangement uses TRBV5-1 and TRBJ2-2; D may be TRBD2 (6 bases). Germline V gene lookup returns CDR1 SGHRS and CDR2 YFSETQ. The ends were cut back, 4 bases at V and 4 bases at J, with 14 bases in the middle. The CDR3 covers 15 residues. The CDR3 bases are TGCGCCAGCAGCCCGGGGCCAGCGGGCACCGGGGAGCTGTTTTTT. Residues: CASSPGPAGTGELFF. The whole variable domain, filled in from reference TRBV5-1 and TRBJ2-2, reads KAGVTQTPRYLIKTRGQQVTLSCSPISGHRSVSWYQQTPGQGLQFLFEYFSETQRNKGNFPGRFSGRQFSNSRSEMNVSTLELGDSALYLCASSPGPAGTGELFFGEGSRLTVL.

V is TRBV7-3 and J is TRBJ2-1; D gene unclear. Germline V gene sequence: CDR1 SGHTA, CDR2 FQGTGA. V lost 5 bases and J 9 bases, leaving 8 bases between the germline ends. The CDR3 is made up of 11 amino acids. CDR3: CASSDRGEQFF. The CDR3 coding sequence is TGTGCCAGCAGCGACCGAGGTGAGCAGTTCTTC. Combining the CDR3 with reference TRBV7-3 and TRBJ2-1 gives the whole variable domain GAGVSQTPSNKVTEKGKYVELRCDPISGHTALYWYRQSLGQGPEFLIYFQGTGAADDSGLPNDRFFAVRPEGSVSTLKIQRTERGDSAVYLCASSDRGEQFFGPGTRLTVL.

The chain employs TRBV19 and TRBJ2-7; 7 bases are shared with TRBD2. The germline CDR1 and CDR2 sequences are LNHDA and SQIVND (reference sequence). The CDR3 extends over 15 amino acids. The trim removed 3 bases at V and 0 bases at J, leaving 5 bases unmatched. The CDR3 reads CASSIASGSSYEQYF. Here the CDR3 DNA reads TGTGCCAGTAGTATCGCTAGCGGTAGCTCCTACGAGCAGTACTTC.

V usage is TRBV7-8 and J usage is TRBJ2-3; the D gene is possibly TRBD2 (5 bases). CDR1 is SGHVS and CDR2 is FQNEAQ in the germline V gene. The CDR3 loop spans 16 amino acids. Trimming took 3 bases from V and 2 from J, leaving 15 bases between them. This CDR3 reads CASSLTGGRSTDTQYF. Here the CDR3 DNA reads TGTGCCAGCAGCTTGACTGGCGGGCGTTCCACAGATACGCAGTATTTT.

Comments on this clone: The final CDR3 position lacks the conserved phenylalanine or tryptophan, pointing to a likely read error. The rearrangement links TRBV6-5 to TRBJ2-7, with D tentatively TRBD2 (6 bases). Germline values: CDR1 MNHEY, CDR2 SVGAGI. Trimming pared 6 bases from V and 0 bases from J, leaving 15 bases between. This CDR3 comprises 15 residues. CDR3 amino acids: CASSREQGSSYEQYL. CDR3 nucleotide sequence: TGTGCCAGCAGCCGGGAGCAAGGGAGCTCCTACGAGCAGTACCTC.

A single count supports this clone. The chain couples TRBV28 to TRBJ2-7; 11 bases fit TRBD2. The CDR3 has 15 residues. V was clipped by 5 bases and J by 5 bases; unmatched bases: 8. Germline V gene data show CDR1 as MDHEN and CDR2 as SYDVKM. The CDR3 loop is CASSTLAGGAHEQYF. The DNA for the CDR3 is TGTGCCAGCAGTACATTAGCGGGAGGGGCCCACGAGCAGTACTTC. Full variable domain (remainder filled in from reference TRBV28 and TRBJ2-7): DVKVTQSSRYLVKRTGEKVFLECVQDMDHENMFWYRQDPGLGLRLIYFSYDVKMKEKGDIPEGYSVSREKKERFSLILESASTNQTSMYLCASSTLAGGAHEQYFGPGTRLTVT.

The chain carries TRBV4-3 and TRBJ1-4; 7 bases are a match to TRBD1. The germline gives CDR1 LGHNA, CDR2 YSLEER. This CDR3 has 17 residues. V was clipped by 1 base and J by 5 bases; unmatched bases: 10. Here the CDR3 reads CASSQGIGTVINEKLFF. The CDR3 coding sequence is TGCGCCAGCAGCCAAGGAATTGGGACAGTAATAAATGAAAAACTGTTTTTT.

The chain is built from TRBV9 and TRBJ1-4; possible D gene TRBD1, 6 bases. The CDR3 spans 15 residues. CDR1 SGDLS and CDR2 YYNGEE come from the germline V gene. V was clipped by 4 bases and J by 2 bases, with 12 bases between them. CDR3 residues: CASSPGHFTNEKLFF. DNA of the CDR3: TGTGCCAGCAGCCCGGGACACTTCACTAATGAAAAACTGTTTTTT.

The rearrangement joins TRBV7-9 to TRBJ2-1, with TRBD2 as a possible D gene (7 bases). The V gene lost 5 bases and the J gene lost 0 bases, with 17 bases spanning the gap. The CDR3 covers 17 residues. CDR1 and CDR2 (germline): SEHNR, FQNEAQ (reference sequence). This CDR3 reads CASSPRGGLSSYNEQFF. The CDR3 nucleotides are TGTGCCAGCAGCCCAAGGGGGGGTCTGAGCTCCTACAATGAGCAGTTCTTC.

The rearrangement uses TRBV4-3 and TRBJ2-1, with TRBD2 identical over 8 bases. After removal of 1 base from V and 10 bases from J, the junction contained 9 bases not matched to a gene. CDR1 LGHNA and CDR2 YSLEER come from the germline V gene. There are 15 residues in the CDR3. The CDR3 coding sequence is TGCGCCAGCAGCCAAGGCGGGCTAGCGGGCGTAGAGCAGTTCTTC. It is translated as CASSQGGLAGVEQFF.

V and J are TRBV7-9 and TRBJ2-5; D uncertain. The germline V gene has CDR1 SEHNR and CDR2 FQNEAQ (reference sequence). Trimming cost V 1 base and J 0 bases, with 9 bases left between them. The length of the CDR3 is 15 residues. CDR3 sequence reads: CASSLDGTYQETQYF. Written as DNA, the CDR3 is TGTGCCAGCAGCTTAGATGGCACGTACCAAGAGACCCAGTACTTC.

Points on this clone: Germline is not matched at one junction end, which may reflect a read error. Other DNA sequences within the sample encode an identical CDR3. The CDR3 bases are TGTGCTAGCAGCTTAGTCGGGAGAGGGACCGGGGAGCTGTTTTTT. It yields the protein CASSLVGRGTGELFF. V is TRBV7-7 and J is TRBJ2-2; possible D gene TRBD2, 6 bases. CDR1 and CDR2 from the germline V gene are SSHAT and FNYEAQ (reference sequence). The CDR3 is 15 amino acids.

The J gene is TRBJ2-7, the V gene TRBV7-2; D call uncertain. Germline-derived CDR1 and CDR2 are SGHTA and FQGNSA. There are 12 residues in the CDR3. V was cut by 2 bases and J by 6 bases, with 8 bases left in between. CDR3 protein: CASSLSRAEQYF. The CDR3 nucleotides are TGTGCCAGCAGCTTAAGTCGCGCCGAGCAGTACTTC. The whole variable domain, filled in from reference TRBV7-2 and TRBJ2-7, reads GAGVSQSPSNKVTEKGKDVELRCDPISGHTALYWYRQSLGQGLEFLIYFQGNSAPDKSGLPSDRFSAERTGGSVSTLTIQRTQQEDSAVYLCASSLSRAEQYFGPGTRLTVT.

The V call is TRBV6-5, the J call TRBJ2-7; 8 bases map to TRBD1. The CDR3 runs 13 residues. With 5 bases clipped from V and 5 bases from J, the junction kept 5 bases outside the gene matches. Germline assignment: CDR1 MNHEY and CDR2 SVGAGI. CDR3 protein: CASSRQGYNEQYF. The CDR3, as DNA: TGTGCCAGCAGTAGACAGGGGTACAACGAGCAGTACTTC.

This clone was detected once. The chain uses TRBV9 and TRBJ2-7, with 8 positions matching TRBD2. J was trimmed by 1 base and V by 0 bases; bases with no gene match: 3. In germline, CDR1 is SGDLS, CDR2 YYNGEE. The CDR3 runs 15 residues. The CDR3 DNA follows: TGTGCCAGCAGCGTAGACTCTAGCGGGTCCTACGAGCAGTACTTC. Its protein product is CASSVDSSGSYEQYF.

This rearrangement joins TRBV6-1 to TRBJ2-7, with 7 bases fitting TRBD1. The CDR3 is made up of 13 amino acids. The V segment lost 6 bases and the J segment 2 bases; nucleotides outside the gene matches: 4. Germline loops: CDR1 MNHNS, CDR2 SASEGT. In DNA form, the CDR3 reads TGTGCCAGCAGAGAACAGGGGCCCTACGAGCAGTACTTC. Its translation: CASREQGPYEQYF.

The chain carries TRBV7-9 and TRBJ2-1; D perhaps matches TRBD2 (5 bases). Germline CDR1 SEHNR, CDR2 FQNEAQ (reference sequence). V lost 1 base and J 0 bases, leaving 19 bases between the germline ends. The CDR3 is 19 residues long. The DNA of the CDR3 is TGTGCCAGCAGCTTAGACCTGGGCGGAGCGGCCTTCTCCTACAATGAGCAGTTCTTC. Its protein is CASSLDLGGAAFSYNEQFF.

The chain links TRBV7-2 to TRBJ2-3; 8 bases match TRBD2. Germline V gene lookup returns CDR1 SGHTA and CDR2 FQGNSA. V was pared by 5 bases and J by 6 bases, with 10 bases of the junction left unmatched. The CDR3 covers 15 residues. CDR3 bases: TGTGCCAGCAGCATCGGGACTAGATCCAGGGATACGCAGTATTTT. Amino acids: CASSIGTRSRDTQYF.

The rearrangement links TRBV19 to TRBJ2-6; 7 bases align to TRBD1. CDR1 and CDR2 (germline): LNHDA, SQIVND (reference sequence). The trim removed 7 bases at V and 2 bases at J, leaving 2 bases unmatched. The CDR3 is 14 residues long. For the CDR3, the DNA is TGTGCCAGTATAGACAGGGCTGGGGCCAACGTCCTGACTTTC. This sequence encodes CASIDRAGANVLTF.

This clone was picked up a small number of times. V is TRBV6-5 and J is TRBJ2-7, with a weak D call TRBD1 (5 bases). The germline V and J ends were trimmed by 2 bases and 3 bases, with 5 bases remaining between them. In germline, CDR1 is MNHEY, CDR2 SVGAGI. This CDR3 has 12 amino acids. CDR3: CASSYDSYEQYF. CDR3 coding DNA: TGTGCCAGCAGTTACGACAGCTACGAGCAGTACTTC.

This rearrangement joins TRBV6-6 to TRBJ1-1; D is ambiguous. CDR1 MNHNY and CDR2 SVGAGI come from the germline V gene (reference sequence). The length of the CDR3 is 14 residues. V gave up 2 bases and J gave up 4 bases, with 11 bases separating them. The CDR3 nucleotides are TGTGCCAGCAGTTACGAGTCGCGGGGCACTGAAGCTTTCTTT. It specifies CASSYESRGTEAFF.

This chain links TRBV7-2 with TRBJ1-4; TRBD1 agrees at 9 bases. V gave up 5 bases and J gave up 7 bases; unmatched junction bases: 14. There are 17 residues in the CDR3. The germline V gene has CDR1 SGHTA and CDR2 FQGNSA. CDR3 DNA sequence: TGTGCCAGCAGCCAATACTCAACAGGGGGCTTTAGTGAAAAACTGTTTTTT. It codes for CASSQYSTGGFSEKLFF.

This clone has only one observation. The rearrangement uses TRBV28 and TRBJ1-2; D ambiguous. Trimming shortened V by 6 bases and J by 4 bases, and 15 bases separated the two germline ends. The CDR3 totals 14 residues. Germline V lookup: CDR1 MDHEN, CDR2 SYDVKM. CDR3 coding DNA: TGTGCCAGCAGCACCGCCGGTGGAGGCTATGGCTACACCTTC. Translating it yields CASSTAGGGYGYTF.

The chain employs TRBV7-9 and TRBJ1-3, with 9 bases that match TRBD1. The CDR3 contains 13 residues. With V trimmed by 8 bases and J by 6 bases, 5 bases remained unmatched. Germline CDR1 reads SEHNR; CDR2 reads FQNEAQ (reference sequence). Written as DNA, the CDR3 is TGTGCCAGCCAGGGACAGGGCACAAACACCATATATTTT. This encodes CASQGQGTNTIYF.

CDR3 region: CASSHIAGTNTGELFF. The CDR3 bases are TGTGCCAGCAGCCACATAGCGGGAACGAACACCGGGGAGCTGTTTTTT. The rearrangement links TRBV5-5 to TRBJ2-2; TRBD2 matches 8 bases. Germline V lookup: CDR1 SGHKS, CDR2 YYEKEE (reference sequence). Unmatched junction bases numbered 5, after V lost 4 bases and J lost 0 bases. This CDR3 region has 16 residues. The whole variable domain, filled in from reference TRBV5-5 and TRBJ2-2, reads DAGVTQSPTHLIKTRGQQVTLRCSPISGHKSVSWYQQVLGQGPQFIFQYYEKEERGRGNFPDRFSARQFPNYSSELNVNALLLGDSALYLCASSHIAGTNTGELFFGEGSRLTVL.

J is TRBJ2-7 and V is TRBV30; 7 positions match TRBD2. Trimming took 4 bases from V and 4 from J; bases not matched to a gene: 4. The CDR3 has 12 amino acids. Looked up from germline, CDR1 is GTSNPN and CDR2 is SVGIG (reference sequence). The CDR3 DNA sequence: TGTGCCTGGACCGCTAGCGGATACGAGCAGTACTTC. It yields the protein CAWTASGYEQYF.